The clone carrying this T cell receptor (beta chain) has a single count. What it binds is not known. The source of the sample is a study of cytomegalovirus exposure and HLA in healthy donors. The study's findings and limits: In a later analysis, TCR beta V- and J-gene trimming was associated with a missense DCLRE1C variant. Sequencing had likely introduced a cluster of highly shared sequence variants as an artifact. Within an earlier analysis, most TCR beta V segments proved productive either about 87% or about 30% of the time. Specificity of a few CMV-associated chains for CMV antigens was verified in vitro.

PCR employed 60 Vbeta and 13 Jbeta primers. Clones were read by immunoSEQ multiplex PCR, and TCRdb kept only the in-frame ones, dropping some. Of fewer than 55,000 clones detected, approximately 57% appear once; the ten largest clones hold around 12%. Trimming cost V 4 bases and J 2 bases; bases outside gene matches: 7. Germline V gene sequence: CDR1 PRHDT, CDR2 FYEKMQ (reference sequence). The CDR3 extends over 15 amino acids. What was sequenced was PBMCs. V usage is TRBV13 and J usage is TRBJ2-7; 8 bases are shared with TRBD2. The receptor was derived from a man in his 60s in good health and CMV-seropositive. The CDR3 DNA is TGTGCCAGCAGCTCGGTGACTAGCGCCACCTACGAGCAGTACTTC. The encoded protein is CASSSVTSATYEQYF.